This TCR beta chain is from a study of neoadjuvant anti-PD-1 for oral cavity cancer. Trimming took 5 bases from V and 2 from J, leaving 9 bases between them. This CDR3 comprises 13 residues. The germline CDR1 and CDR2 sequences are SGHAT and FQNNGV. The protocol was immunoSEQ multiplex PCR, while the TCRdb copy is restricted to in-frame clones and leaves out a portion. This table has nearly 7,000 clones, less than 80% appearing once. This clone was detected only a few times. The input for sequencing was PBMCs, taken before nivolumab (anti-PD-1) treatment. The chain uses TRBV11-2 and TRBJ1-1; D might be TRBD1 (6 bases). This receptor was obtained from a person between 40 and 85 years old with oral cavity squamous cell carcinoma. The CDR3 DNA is TGTGCCAGCAGCCAACAGGGTAACACTGAAGCTTTCTTT. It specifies CASSQQGNTEAFF.